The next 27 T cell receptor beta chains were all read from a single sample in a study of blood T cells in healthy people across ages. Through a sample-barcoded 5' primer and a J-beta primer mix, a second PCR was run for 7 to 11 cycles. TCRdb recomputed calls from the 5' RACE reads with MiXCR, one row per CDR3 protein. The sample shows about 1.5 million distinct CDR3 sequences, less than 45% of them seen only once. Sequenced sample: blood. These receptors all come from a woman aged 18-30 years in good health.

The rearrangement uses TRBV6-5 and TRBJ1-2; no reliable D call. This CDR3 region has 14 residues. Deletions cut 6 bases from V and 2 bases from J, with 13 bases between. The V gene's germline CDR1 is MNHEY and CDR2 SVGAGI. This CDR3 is CASRGTRVNYGYTF. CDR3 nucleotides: TGTGCCAGCAGGGGCACTAGGGTGAACTATGGCTACACCTTC.

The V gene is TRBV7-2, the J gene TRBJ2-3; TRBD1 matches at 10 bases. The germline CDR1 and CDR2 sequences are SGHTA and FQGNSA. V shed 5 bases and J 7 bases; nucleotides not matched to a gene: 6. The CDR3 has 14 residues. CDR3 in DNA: TGTGCCAGCAGCCCCGGGACAGGGGCCAATACGCAGTATTTT. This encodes CASSPGTGANTQYF. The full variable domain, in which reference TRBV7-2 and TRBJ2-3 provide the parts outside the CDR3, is GAGVSQSPSNKVTEKGKDVELRCDPISGHTALYWYRQSLGQGLEFLIYFQGNSAPDKSGLPSDRFSAERTGGSVSTLTIQRTQQEDSAVYLCASSPGTGANTQYFGPGTRLTVL.

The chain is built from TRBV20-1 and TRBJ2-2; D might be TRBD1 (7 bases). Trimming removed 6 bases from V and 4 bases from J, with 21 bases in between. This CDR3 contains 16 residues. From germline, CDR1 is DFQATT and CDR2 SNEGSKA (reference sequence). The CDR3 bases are TGCAGTGCCAAACGACTAGGGGGCGAGGGCACCGGGGAGCTGTTTTTT. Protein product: CSAKRLGGEGTGELFF.

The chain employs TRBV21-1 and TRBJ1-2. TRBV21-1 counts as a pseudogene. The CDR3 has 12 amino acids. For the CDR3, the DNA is TGTGCCAGCAGATTGGCTAAAAGTGGCTACACCTTC. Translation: CASRLAKSGYTF.

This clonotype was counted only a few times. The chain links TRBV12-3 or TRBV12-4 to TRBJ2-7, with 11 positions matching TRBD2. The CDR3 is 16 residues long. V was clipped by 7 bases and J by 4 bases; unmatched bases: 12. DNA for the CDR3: TGTGCCAGCACCGCCACCCCACTAGCGGGAGTATACGAGCAGTACTTC. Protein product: CASTATPLAGVYEQYF.

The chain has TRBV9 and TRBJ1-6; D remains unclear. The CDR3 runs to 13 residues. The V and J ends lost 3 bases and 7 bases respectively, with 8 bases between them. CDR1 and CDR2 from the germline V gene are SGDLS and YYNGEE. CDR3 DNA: TGTGCCAGCAGCGCGGAGACAAATTCACCCCTCCACTTT. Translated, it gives CASSAETNSPLHF.

DNA for the CDR3: TGTGCCAGCAGCCAGCGGGACGGGAATTCACCCCTCCACTTT. Translated: CASSQRDGNSPLHF. The chain uses TRBV7-9 and TRBJ1-6; a weak D match, TRBD1 (5 bases). Germline V CDR1 and CDR2: SEHNR, FQNEAQ (reference sequence). This CDR3 contains 14 residues. Trimming shortened V by 5 bases and J by 7 bases, and 12 bases separated the two germline ends.

Written as DNA, the CDR3 is TGTGCCAGCAGTTTATTCAGGTATAGCAATCAGCCCCAGCATTTT. Translated, it gives CASSLFRYSNQPQHF. V gene TRBV27 combines with J gene TRBJ1-5; no clear D gene. Germline V gene sequence: CDR1 MNHEY, CDR2 SMNVEV (reference sequence). The CDR3 consists of 15 residues. Trimming left V 1 base short and J 0 bases short, with 7 bases between.

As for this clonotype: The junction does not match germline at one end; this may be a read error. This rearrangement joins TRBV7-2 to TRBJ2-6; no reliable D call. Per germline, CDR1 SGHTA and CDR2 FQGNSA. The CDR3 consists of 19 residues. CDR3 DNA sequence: TGTGCCTGCAGCCTACGAGTTACAGTCTCCTTATCTGGGGCCAACGTCCTGACTTTC. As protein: CACSLRVTVSLSGANVLTF.

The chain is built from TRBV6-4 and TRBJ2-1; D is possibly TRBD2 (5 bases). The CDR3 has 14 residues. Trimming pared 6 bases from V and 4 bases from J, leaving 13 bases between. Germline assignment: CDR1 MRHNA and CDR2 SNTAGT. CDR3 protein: CASRPLERYNEQFF. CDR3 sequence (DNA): TGTGCCAGCAGGCCCTTGGAGCGGTACAATGAGCAGTTCTTC.

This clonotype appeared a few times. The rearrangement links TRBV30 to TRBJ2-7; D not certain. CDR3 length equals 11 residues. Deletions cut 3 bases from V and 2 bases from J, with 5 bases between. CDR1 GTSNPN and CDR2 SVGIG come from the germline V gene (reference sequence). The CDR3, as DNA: TGTGCCTGGAGATTGGCCTACGAGCAGTACTTC. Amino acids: CAWRLAYEQYF.

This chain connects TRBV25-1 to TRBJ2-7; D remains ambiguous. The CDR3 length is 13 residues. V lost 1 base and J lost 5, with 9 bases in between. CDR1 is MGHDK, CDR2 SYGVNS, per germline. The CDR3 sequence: CASSESRSHEQYF. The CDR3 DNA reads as TGTGCCAGCAGTGAATCGCGCAGCCACGAGCAGTACTTC.

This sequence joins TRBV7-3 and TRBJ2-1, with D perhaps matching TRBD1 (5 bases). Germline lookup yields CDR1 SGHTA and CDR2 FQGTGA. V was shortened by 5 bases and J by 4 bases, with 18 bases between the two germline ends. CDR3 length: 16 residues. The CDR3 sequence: CASSPSRQGLYNEQFF. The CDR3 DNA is TGTGCCAGCAGCCCAAGTCGGCAGGGCTTATACAATGAGCAGTTCTTC.

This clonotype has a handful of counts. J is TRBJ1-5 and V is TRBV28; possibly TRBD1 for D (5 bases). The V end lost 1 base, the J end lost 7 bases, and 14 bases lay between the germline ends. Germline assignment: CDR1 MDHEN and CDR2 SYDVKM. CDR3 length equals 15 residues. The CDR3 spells CASSLYPTGSQPQHF. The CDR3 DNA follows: TGTGCCAGCAGTTTATACCCCACAGGTAGCCAGCCCCAGCATTTT.

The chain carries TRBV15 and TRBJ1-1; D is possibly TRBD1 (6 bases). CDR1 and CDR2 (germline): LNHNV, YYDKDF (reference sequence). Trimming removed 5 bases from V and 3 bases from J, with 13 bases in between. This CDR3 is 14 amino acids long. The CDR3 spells CATSHRGQDTEAFF. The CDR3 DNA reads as TGTGCCACCAGCCACCGGGGGCAGGACACTGAAGCTTTCTTT.

This CDR3 reads CASSYLKGVNEQFF. CDR3 sequence (DNA): TGCGCCAGCAGCTACCTGAAGGGAGTCAATGAGCAGTTCTTC. The chain carries TRBV5-1 and TRBJ2-1; perhaps TRBD2 as D (5 bases). The CDR3 runs to 14 residues. Germline-derived CDR1 and CDR2 are SGHRS and YFSETQ. V gave up 3 bases and J gave up 6 bases, with 13 bases separating them. The full variable domain, rest sourced from reference TRBV5-1 and TRBJ2-1, is KAGVTQTPRYLIKTRGQQVTLSCSPISGHRSVSWYQQTPGQGLQFLFEYFSETQRNKGNFPGRFSGRQFSNSRSEMNVSTLELGDSALYLCASSYLKGVNEQFFGPGTRLTVL.

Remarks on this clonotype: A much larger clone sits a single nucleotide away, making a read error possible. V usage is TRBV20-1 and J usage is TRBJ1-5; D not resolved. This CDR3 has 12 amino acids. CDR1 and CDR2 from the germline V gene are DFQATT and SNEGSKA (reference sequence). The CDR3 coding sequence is TGCAGTGCTAGACGGAGCAATCGGCCCCAGCATTTT. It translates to CSARRSNRPQHF.

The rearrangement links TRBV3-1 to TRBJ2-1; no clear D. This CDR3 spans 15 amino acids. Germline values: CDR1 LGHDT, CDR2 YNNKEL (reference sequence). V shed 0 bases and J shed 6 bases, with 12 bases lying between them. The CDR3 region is CASSQDLVQANEQFF. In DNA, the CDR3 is TGTGCCAGCAGCCAAGATCTTGTGCAGGCCAATGAGCAGTTCTTC.

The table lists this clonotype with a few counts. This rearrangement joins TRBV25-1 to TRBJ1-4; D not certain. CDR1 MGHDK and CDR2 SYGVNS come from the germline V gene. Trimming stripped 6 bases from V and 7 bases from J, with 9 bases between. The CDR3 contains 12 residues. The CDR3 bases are TGTGCCAGCAGGTGGGGTAGTGAAAAACTGTTTTTT. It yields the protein CASRWGSEKLFF.

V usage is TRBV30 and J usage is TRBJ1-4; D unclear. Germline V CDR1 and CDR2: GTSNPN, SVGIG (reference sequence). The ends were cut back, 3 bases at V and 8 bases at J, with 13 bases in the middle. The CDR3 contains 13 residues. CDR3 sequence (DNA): TGTGCCTGGAGAAGGAGCGCCAGAGAAAAACTGTTTTTT. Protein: CAWRRSAREKLFF.

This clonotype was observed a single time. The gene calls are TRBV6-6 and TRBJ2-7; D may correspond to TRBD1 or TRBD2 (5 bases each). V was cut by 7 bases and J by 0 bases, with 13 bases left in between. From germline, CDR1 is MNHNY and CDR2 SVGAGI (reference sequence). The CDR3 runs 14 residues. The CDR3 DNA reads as TGTGCCAGCAAGACCGGGGCTAGCTCCTACGAGCAGTACTTC. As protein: CASKTGASSYEQYF.

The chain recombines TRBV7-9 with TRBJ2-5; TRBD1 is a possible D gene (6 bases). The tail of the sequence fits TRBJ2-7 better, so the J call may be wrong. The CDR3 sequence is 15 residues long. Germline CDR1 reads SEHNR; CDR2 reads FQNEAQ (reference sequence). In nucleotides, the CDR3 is TGTGCCAGCAGCTTCTTTGCCGGGACATTCTACGAGCAGTACTTC. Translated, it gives CASSFFAGTFYEQYF.

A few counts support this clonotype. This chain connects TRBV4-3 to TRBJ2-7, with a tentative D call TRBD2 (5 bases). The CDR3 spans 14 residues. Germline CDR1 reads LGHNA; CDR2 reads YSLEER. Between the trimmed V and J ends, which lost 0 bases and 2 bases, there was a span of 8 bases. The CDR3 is CASSQELEAYEQYF. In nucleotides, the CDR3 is TGCGCCAGCAGCCAAGAATTGGAGGCCTACGAGCAGTACTTC.

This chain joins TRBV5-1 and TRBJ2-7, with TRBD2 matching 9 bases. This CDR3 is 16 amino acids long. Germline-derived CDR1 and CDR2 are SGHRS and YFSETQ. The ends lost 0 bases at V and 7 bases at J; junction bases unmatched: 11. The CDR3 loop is CASSLVPAGGYNEQYF. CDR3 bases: TGCGCCAGCAGCTTGGTCCCCGCGGGGGGGTACAATGAGCAGTACTTC. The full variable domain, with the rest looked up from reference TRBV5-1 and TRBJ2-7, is KAGVTQTPRYLIKTRGQQVTLSCSPISGHRSVSWYQQTPGQGLQFLFEYFSETQRNKGNFPGRFSGRQFSNSRSEMNVSTLELGDSALYLCASSLVPAGGYNEQYFGPGTRLTVT.

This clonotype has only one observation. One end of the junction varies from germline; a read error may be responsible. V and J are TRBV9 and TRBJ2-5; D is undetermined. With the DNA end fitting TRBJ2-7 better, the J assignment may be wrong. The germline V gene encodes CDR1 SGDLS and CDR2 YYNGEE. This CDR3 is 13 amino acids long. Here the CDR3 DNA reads TGTGCCGCGGAGCGCAGCCTCTCCCACGAGCAGTACTTC. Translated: CAAERSLSHEQYF.

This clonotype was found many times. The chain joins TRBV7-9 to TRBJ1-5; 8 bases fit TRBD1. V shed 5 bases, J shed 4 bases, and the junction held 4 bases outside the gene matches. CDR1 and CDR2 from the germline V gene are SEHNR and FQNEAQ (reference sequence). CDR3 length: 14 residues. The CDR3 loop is CASSVTGGNQPQHF. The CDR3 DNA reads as TGTGCCAGCAGCGTAACAGGGGGGAATCAGCCCCAGCATTTT.

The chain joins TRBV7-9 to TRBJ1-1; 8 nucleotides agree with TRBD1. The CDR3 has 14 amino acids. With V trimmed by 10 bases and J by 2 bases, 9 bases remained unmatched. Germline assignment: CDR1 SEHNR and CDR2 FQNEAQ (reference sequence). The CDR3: CAKDRDPSNTEAFF. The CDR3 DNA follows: TGTGCCAAGGACAGGGACCCTTCAAACACTGAAGCTTTCTTT.